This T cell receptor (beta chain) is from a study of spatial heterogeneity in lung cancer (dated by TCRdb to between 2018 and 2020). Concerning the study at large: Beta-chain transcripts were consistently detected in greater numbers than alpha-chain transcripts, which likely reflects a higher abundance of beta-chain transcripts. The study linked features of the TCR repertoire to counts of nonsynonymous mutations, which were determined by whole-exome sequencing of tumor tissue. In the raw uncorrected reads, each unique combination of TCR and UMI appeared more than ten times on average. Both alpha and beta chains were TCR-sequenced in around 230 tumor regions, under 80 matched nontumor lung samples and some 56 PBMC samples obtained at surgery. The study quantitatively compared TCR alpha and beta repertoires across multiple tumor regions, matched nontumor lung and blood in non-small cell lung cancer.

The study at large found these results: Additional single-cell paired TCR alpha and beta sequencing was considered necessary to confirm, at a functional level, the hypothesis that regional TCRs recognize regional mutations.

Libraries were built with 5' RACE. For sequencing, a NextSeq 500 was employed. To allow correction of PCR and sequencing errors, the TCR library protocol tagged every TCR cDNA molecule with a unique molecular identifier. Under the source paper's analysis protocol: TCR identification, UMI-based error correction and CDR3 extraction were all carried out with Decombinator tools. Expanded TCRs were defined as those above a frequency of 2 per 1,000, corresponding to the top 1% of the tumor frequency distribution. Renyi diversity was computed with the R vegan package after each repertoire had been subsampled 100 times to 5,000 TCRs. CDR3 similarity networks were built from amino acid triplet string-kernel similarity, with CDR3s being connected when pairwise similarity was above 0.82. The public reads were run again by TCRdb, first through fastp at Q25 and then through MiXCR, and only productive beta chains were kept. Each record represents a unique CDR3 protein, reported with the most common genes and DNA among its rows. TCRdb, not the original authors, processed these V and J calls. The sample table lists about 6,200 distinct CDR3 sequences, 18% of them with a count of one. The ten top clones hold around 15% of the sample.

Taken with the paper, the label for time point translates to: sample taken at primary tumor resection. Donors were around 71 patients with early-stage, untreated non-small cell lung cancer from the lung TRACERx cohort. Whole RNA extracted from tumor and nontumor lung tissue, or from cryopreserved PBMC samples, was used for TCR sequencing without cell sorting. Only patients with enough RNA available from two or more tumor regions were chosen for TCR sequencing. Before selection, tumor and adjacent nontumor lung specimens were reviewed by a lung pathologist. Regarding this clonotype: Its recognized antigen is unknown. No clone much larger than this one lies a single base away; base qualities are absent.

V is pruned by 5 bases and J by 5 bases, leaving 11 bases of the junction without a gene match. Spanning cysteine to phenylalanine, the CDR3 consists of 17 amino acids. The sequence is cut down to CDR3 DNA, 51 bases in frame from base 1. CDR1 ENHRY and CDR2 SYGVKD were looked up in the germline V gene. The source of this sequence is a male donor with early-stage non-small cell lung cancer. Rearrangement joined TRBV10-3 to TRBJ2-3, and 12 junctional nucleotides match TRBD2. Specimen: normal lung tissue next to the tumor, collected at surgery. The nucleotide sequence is TGTGCCATCAGTTTACTAGCGGGAGGCGAGGGTATAGATACGCAGTATTTT. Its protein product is CAISLLAGGEGIDTQYF.